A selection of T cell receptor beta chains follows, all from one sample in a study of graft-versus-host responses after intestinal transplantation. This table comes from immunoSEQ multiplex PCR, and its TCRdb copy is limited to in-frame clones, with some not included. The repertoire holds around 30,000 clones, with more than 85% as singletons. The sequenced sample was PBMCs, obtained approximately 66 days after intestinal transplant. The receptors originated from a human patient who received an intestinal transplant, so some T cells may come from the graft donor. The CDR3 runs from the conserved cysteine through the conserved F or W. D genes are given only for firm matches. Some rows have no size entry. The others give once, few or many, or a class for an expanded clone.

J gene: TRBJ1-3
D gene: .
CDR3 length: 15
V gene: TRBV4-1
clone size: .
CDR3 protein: CASSQAGISGNTIYF
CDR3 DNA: TGCGCCAGCAGCCAAGCAGGGATCTCTGGAAACACCATATATTTT

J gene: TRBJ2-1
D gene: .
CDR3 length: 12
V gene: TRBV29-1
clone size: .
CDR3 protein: CSVDPGVGEQFF
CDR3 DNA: TGCAGCGTTGACCCGGGTGTCGGTGAGCAGTTCTTC

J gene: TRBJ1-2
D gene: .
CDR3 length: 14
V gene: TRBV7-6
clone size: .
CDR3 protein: CASSLGGGREGYTF
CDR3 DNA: TGTGCCAGCAGCTTAGGGGGGGGGCGCGAAGGCTACACCTTC

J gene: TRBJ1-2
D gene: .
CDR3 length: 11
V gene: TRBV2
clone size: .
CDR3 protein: CASRRGYGYTF
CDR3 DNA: TGTGCCAGCAGGAGAGGGTATGGCTACACCTTC

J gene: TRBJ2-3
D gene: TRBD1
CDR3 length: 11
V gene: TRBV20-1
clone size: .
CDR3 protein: CSAAGGDTQYF
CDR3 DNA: TGCAGTGCTGCAGGGGGTGATACGCAGTATTTT

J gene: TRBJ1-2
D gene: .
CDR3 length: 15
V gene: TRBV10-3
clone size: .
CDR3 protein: CAISESEGGPGGYTF
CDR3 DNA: TGTGCCATCAGTGAGTCGGAGGGTGGCCCGGGGGGCTACACCTTC

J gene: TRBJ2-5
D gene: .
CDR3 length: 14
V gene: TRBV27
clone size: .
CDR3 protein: CASSADPQGETQYF
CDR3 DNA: TGTGCCAGCAGTGCAGACCCACAGGGAGAGACCCAGTACTTC

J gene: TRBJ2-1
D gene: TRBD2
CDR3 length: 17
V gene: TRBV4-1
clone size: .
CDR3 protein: CASSQDTLAGRYNEQFF
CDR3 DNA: TGCGCCAGCAGCCAAGACACACTAGCGGGACGATACAATGAGCAGTTCTTC

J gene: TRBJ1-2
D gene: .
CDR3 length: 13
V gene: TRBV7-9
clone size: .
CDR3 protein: CATDGGQFYGYTF
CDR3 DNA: TGTGCCACGGACGGAGGGCAGTTCTATGGCTACACCTTC

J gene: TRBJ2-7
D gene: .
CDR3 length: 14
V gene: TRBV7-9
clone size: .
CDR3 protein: CASSLPSGSYEQYF
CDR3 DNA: TGTGCCAGCAGCCTACCGAGCGGATCCTACGAGCAGTACTTC

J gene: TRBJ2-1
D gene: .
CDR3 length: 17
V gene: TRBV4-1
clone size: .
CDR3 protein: CASSQDYGPVFYNEQFF
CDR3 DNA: TGCGCCAGCAGCCAAGATTATGGCCCAGTCTTCTACAATGAGCAGTTCTTC

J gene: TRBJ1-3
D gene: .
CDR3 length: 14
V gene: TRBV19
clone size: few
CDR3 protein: CASSIGGSGNTIYF
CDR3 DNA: TGTGCCAGTAGTATAGGGGGCTCTGGAAACACCATATATTTT

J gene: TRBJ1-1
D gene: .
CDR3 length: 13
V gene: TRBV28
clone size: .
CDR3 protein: CASSVGQPTEAFF
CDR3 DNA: TGTGCCAGCAGTGTAGGACAGCCCACTGAAGCTTTCTTT

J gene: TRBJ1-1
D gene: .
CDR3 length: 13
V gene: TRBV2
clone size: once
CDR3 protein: CASSESSLSEAFF
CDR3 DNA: TGTGCCAGCAGTGAATCCAGTCTCAGTGAAGCTTTCTTT

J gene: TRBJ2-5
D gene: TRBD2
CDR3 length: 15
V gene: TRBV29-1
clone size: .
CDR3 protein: CSVRRSGRGEETQYF
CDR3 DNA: TGCAGCGTTCGACGGAGCGGGAGGGGGGAAGAGACCCAGTACTTC

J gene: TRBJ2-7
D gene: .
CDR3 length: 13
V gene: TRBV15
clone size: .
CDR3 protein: CATSITDGYEQYF
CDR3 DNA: TGTGCCACCAGCATAACGGACGGGTACGAGCAGTACTTC

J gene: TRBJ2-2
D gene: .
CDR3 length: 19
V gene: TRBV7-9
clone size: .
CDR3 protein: CASSLRGRLVDTDTGELFF
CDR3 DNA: TGTGCCAGCAGCTTAAGAGGTCGACTGGTGGACACAGACACCGGGGAGCTGTTTTTT

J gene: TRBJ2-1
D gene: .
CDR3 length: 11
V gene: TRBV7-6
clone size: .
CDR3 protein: CASSLGWEQFF
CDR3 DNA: TGTGCCAGCAGCTTAGGGTGGGAGCAGTTCTTC

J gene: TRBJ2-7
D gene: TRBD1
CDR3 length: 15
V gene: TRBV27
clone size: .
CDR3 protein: CASSRTGPSPYEQYF
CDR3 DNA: TGTGCCAGCTCCCGGACAGGGCCGAGTCCCTACGAGCAGTACTTC

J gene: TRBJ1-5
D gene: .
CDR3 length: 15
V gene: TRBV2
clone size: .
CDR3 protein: CASSVGLQENQPQHF
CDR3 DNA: TGTGCCAGCAGTGTAGGTCTGCAGGAGAATCAGCCCCAGCATTTT

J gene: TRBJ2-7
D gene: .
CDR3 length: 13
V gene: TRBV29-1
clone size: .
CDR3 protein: CSVWKGTSYEQYF
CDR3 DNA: TGCAGCGTTTGGAAGGGGACCTCATACGAGCAGTACTTC

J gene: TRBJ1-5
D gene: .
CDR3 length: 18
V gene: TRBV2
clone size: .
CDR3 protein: CASSEARGDWARRQPQHF
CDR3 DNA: TGTGCCAGCAGTGAAGCGCGAGGGGACTGGGCGCGGCGTCAGCCCCAGCATTTT

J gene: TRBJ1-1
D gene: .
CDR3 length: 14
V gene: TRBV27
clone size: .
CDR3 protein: CASSFRGEFTEAFF
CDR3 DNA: TGTGCCAGCAGTTTCCGGGGTGAGTTCACTGAAGCTTTCTTT

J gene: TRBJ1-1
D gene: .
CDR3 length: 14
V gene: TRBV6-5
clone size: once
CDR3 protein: CASSYGTENTEAFF
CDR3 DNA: TGTGCCAGCAGTTACGGTACAGAGAACACTGAAGCTTTCTTT

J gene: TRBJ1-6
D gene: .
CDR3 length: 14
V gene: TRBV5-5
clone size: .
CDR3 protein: CASSKDYYNSPLHF
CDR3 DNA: TGTGCCAGCAGCAAGGACTATTATAATTCACCCCTCCACTTT

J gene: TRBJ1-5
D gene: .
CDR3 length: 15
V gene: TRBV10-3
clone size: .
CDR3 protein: CAIRPAGAGNQPQHF
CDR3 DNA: TGTGCCATCAGACCCGCAGGGGCGGGCAATCAGCCCCAGCATTTT

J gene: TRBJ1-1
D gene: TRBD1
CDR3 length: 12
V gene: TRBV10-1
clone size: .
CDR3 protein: CASSPGTGEAFF
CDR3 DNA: TGCGCCAGTTCACCCGGGACAGGGGAAGCTTTCTTT

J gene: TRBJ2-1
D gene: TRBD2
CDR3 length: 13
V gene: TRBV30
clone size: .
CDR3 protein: CAWSVSGGGEQFF
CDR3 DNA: TGTGCCTGGAGTGTTAGCGGGGGCGGCGAGCAGTTCTTC

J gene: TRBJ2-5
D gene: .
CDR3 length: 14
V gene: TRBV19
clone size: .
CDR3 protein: CASSIVSGRETQYF
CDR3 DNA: TGTGCCAGTAGTATAGTTTCAGGGAGAGAGACCCAGTACTTC

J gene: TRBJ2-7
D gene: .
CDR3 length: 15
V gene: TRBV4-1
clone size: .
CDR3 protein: CASSLTGAGTYEQYF
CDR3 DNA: TGCGCCAGCAGCCTAACCGGGGCAGGGACCTACGAGCAGTACTTC

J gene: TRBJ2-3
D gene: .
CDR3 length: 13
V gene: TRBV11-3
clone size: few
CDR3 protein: CASSYRETDTQYF
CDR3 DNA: TGTGCCAGCAGCTATCGGGAGACAGATACGCAGTATTTT

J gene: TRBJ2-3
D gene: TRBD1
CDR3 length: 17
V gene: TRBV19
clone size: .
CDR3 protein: CASSIRGWTGTEDTQYF
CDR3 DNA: TGTGCCAGTAGTATAAGGGGTTGGACAGGGACTGAAGATACGCAGTATTTT

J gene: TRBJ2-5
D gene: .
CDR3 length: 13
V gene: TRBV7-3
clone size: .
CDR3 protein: CASSLNVQETQYF
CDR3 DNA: TGTGCCAGCAGCTTAAATGTCCAAGAGACCCAGTACTTC

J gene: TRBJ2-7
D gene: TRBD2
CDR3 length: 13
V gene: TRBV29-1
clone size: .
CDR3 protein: CSVVGGTSFEQYF
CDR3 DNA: TGCAGCGTTGTTGGAGGGACTAGCTTCGAGCAGTACTTC

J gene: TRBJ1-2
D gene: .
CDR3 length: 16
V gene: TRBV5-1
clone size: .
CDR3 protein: CASSSGSTYADYGYTF
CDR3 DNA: TGCGCCAGCAGCTCCGGGTCAACGTACGCGGACTATGGCTACACCTTC

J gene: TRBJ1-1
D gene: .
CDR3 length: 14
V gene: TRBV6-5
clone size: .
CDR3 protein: CASIAGGGNTEAFF
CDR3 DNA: TGTGCCAGCATAGCGGGCGGGGGGAACACTGAAGCTTTCTTT

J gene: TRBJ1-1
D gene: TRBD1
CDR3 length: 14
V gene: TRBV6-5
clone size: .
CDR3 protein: CASSARGYYTEAFF
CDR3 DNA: TGTGCCAGCAGTGCCAGGGGGTATTACACTGAAGCTTTCTTT

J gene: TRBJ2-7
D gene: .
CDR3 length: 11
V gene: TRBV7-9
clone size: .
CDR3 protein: CASSSYYEQYF
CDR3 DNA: TGTGCCAGCAGCTCGTACTACGAGCAGTACTTC

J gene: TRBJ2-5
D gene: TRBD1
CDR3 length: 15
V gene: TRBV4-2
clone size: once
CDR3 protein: CASSQTSGGLETQYF
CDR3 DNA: TGTGCCAGCAGCCAAACTTCAGGGGGCTTGGAGACCCAGTACTTC

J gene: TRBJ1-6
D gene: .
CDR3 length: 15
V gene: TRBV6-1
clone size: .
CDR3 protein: CASSERAGQYSPLHF
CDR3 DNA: TGTGCCAGCAGTGAACGGGCAGGTCAATATTCACCCCTCCACTTT

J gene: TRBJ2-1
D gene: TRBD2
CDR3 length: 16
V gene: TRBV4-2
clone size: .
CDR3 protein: CASSQDIRGRWDEQFF
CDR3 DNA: TGTGCCAGCAGCCAAGATATCCGCGGGAGGTGGGATGAGCAGTTCTTC

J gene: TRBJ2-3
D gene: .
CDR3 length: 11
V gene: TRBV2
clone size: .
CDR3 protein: CASSISDTQYF
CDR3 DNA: TGTGCCAGCAGTATCTCAGATACGCAGTATTTT

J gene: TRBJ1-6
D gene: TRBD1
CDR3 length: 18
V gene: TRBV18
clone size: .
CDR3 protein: CASSLGQGAIGDTAPLHF
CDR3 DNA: TGTGCCAGCTCACTGGGACAGGGGGCAATAGGGGATACGGCACCCCTCCACTTT

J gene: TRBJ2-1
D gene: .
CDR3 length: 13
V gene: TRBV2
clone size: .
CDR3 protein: CASSGGLRDEQFF
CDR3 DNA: TGTGCCAGCAGTGGGGGCTTGAGGGATGAGCAGTTCTTC

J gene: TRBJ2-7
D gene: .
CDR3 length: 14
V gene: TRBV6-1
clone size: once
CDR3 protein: CASFISFSSYEQYF
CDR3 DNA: TGTGCCAGCTTCATCTCCTTTAGCTCCTACGAGCAGTACTTC

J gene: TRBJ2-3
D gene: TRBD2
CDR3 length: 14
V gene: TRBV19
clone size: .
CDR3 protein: CASRTSGGTDTQYF
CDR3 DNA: TGTGCCAGTCGGACTAGCGGGGGCACAGATACGCAGTATTTT

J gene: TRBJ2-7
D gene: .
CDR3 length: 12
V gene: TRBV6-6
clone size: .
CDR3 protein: CASSYLAVVQYF
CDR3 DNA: TGTGCCAGCAGTTACCTGGCAGTAGTGCAGTACTTC

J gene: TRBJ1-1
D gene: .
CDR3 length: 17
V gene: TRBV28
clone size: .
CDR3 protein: CASSPGAFDGSNTEAFF
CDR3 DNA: TGTGCCAGCAGCCCAGGAGCCTTCGACGGATCCAACACTGAAGCTTTCTTT

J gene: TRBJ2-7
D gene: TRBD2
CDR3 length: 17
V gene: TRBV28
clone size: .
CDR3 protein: CASRMGLAGPSSYEQYF
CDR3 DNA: TGTGCCAGCAGGATGGGACTAGCGGGGCCAAGCTCCTACGAGCAGTACTTC